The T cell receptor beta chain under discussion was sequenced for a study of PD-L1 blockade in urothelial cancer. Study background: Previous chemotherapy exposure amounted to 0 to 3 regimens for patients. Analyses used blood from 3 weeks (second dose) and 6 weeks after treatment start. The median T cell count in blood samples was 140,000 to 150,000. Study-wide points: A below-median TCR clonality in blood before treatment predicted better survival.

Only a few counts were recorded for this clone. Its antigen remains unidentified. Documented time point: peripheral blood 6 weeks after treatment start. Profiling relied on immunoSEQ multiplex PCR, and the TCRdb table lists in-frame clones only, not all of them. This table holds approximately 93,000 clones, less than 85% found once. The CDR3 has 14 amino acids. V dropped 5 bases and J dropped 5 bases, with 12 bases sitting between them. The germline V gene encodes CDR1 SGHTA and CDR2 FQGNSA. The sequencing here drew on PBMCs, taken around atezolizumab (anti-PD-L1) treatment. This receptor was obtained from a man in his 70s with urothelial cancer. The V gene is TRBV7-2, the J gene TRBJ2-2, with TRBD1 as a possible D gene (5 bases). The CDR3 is CASSLGHLTGELFF. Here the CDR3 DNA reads TGTGCCAGCAGCCTCGGACATTTAACCGGGGAGCTGTTTTTT.